Listed here is a single TCR beta chain. Its matching antigen is unknown. This sample stems from a study of glioma-infiltrating T cells. Regarding the study as a whole: Above-expected tissue-blood divergence occurred in all gliomas, most in low-grade ones.

Using RNA template, CDR3s of TCR alpha and beta were amplified with iRepertoire arm-PCR. Tissue mRNA or PBMC total RNA, roughly 100-400 ng, went into one-step reverse transcription and amplification. One entry per CDR3 protein results from TCRdb running MiXCR on the multiplex PCR reads. The data hold 85,000 to 110,000 distinct CDR3 sequences, with around 29% observed a single time. The V end was cut by 3 bases, the J end by 6 bases, with 15 bases between. Germline V gene sequence: CDR1 LGHNA, CDR2 YSLEER. This CDR3 is 15 amino acids long. This clonotype was obtained from a human donor with low-grade glioma or glioblastoma, undergoing nonglioma brain surgery, or in good health (not recorded which). Sequenced input: glioma tissue, nonneoplastic brain tissue, or PBMCs (not recorded which). This sequence joins TRBV4-3 and TRBJ2-1; D might be TRBD2 (6 bases). CDR3 loop: CASSHGRLGGNEQFF. CDR3 DNA sequence: TGCGCCAGCAGCCATGGACGGCTCGGGGGCAATGAGCAGTTCTTC.